This entry concerns a single T cell receptor (beta chain). This record belongs to a study of blood T cell repertoires in COVID-19. Study information: The origin of the acute and convalescent COVID-19 samples was the United States, Italy and Spain. T cells, B-cell-depleted T cells, or PBMCs provided the cDNA or gDNA that served as material.

Some clones are missing from TCRdb's copy, which holds only in-frame ones; the method was immunoSEQ multiplex PCR. The sample consists of about 220,000 clones, 82% of them appearing once. Participants were placed into cohorts based on the clinical history they reported. Two consecutive negative NP/OP PCR tests, clearance, or resolved symptoms defined Cohort 3 recovery. The specimen sequenced was PBMCs or T cells enriched from blood (not recorded which). This sequence originates from a woman aged 60-75 years who had recovered from COVID-19.

Here the CDR3 reads CASSKVWAGGINTEAFF. CDR3 bases: TGTGCCAGTAGTAAGGTCTGGGCAGGGGGTATCAACACTGAAGCTTTCTTT. The gene calls are TRBV19 and TRBJ1-1, with 7 nucleotides matching TRBD1. Trimming cost V 4 bases and J 2 bases; bases outside gene matches: 13. Germline CDR1 reads LNHDA; CDR2 reads SQIVND (reference sequence). The CDR3 contains 17 residues.